The 15 T cell receptor beta chains in this list originate from one sample, sequenced in a study of blood T cell repertoires in COVID-19. Clones were read by immunoSEQ multiplex PCR, and TCRdb kept only the in-frame ones, dropping some. The table records tens of thousands of clones, around 85% of them present only once. Sample: peripheral blood. All receptors derive from a human donor in a cohort sampled during active COVID-19.

This clone was observed a single time. The chain employs TRBV25-1 and TRBJ2-5; possibly TRBD1 for D (5 bases). Germline V gene data show CDR1 as MGHDK and CDR2 as SYGVNS. The CDR3 length is 14 residues. The V end was cut by 4 bases, the J end by 0 bases, with 9 bases between. Here the CDR3 reads CASSGRQYQETQYF. The CDR3 nucleotides are TGTGCCAGCAGTGGTCGACAGTACCAAGAGACCCAGTACTTC.

The J gene is TRBJ2-7, the V gene TRBV19; 12 nucleotides agree with TRBD2. There are 16 residues in the CDR3. J was trimmed by 2 bases and V by 5 bases; bases with no gene match: 7. The germline V gene has CDR1 LNHDA and CDR2 SQIVND (reference sequence). The CDR3 nucleotides are TGTGCCAGTAGTTTTTCTAGCGGGGGGGGTACCTACGAGCAGTACTTC. Its translation: CASSFSSGGGTYEQYF.

The chain has TRBV5-6 and TRBJ2-5; possibly TRBD1 for D (6 bases). The CDR3 loop spans 13 amino acids. The V and J ends lost 3 bases and 4 bases respectively, with 10 bases between them. Germline values: CDR1 SGHDT, CDR2 YYEEEE. This CDR3 reads CASSYTGRETQYF. In nucleotides, the CDR3 is TGTGCCAGCAGCTATACAGGGCGAGAGACCCAGTACTTC. The variable domain in full, with the rest retrieved from reference TRBV5-6 and TRBJ2-5, is DAGVTQSPTHLIKTRGQQVTLRCSPKSGHDTVSWYQQALGQGPQFIFQYYEEEERQRGNFPDRFSGHQFPNYSSELNVNALLLGDSALYLCASSYTGRETQYFGPGTRLLVL.

The chain recombines TRBV7-9 with TRBJ2-2; 8 bases agree with TRBD2. The CDR3 sequence is 16 residues long. From germline, CDR1 is SEHNR and CDR2 FQNEAQ (reference sequence). J gave up 6 bases and V 6 bases, and 12 bases lay outside the gene matches. The CDR3, as DNA: TGTGCCAGCAGTCGGGGGGGCGCATTTTCCGCCGGGGAGCTGTTTTTT. This gives the protein CASSRGGAFSAGELFF.

This clone was detected only a few times. The J gene is TRBJ2-7, the V gene TRBV6-5; 9 nucleotides align to TRBD1. CDR1 MNHEY and CDR2 SVGAGI come from the germline V gene. V was clipped by 4 bases and J by 2 bases; unmatched bases: 6. The CDR3 has 15 residues. As DNA, the CDR3 is TGTGCCAGCAGTTCAGTCGGGACAGGGACCTACGAGCAGTACTTC. Translated, it gives CASSSVGTGTYEQYF.

V usage is TRBV19 and J usage is TRBJ2-2, with 13 bases identical to TRBD2. The CDR3 totals 18 residues. Per germline, CDR1 LNHDA and CDR2 SQIVND (reference sequence). Unmatched junction bases numbered 12, after V lost 4 bases and J lost 7 bases. The CDR3 protein is CASSTGPGLAGRGGELFF. CDR3 bases: TGTGCCAGTAGTACGGGGCCGGGACTAGCGGGACGGGGCGGGGAGCTGTTTTTT.

The chain combines TRBV7-6 with TRBJ2-7; TRBD1 is a possible D gene (7 bases). The V end was cut by 1 base, the J end by 1 base, with 11 bases between. Germline V CDR1 and CDR2: SGHVS, FNYEAQ. The CDR3 length is 15 residues. The CDR3 region has the DNA TGTGCCAGCAGCTTAGGGCAGGGGGGATCCTACGAGCAGTACTTC. It translates to CASSLGQGGSYEQYF.

The chain joins TRBV3-1 (or the pseudogene TRBV3-2) to TRBJ1-2; D is uncertain. The CDR3 covers 13 residues. Trimming removed 1 base from V and 6 bases from J, with 9 bases in between. The germline V gene has CDR1 LGHDT and CDR2 YNNKEL (reference sequence). The CDR3 here is CASSQVVYHGYTF. The CDR3 DNA follows: TGTGCCAGCAGCCAAGTCGTGTATCATGGCTACACCTTC.

A single count supports this clone. This chain links TRBV7-2 with TRBJ1-2; no reliable D call. The germline V and J ends were trimmed by 5 bases and 7 bases, with 14 bases remaining between them. The CDR3 covers 13 residues. Germline V CDR1 and CDR2: SGHTA, FQGNSA. The CDR3 DNA is TGTGCCAGCAGCCCCGCGCAGGCAGGTGGCTACACCTTC. Translation: CASSPAQAGGYTF.

The chain couples TRBV7-2 to TRBJ1-3, with TRBD1 identical over 7 bases. Germline V CDR1 and CDR2: SGHTA, FQGNSA. The CDR3 totals 14 residues. The V segment lost 5 bases and the J segment 6 bases; nucleotides outside the gene matches: 7. The CDR3 nucleotides are TGTGCCAGCAGCCGGACAGGATGGGAAAACACCATATATTTT. Amino acid sequence: CASSRTGWENTIYF.

This chain connects TRBV5-5 to TRBJ2-2; 7 nucleotides agree with TRBD1. The germline CDR1 and CDR2 sequences are SGHKS and YYEKEE (reference sequence). The V and J ends lost 3 bases and 1 base, in that order; junction bases with no gene match: 6. The CDR3 has 16 residues. The CDR3 DNA follows: TGTGCCAGCAGCTCCCGACAGGGCAGGAACACCGGGGAGCTGTTTTTT. Encoded protein: CASSSRQGRNTGELFF.

This rearrangement joins TRBV6-5 to TRBJ1-2; D may be TRBD1 (6 bases). The germline V and J ends were trimmed by 8 bases and 1 base, with 11 bases remaining between them. The CDR3 is made up of 13 amino acids. The germline V gene encodes CDR1 MNHEY and CDR2 SVGAGI. The CDR3 DNA sequence: TGTGCCAGCTTCGGGGGGCTTAACTATGGCTACACCTTC. Its protein product is CASFGGLNYGYTF.

This clone was counted between two and nine times. The chain joins TRBV3-1 (or the pseudogene TRBV3-2) to TRBJ1-5; D is unresolved. Germline-derived CDR1 and CDR2 are LGHDT and YNNKEL (reference sequence). The V and J ends lost 0 bases and 3 bases respectively, with 12 bases between them. There are 16 residues in the CDR3. The CDR3 DNA follows: TGTGCCAGCAGCCAAGATCCTGCCAGTTACAATCAGCCCCAGCATTTT. Its translation is CASSQDPASYNQPQHF.

As concerns this clone: A read error may produce the germline difference seen at one junction end. The CDR3 loop is CASSTVQGFSYQQYF. The DNA for the CDR3 is TGTGCCAGCTCGACAGTGCAGGGATTCTCCTACCAGCAGTACTTC. The V call is TRBV2, the J call TRBJ2-7, with D perhaps TRBD1 (5 bases). The CDR3 runs to 15 residues. Germline V lookup: CDR1 SNHLY, CDR2 FYNNEI.

The CDR3 DNA sequence: TGCGCCAGCAGTGAGGGGACAGGGGAAGCTTTCTTT. It specifies CASSEGTGEAFF. The chain couples TRBV10-1 to TRBJ1-1; 9 positions match TRBD1. Germline CDR1 and CDR2: WNHNN and SYGVQD (reference sequence). This CDR3 contains 12 residues. Trimming cost V 2 bases and J 8 bases; bases outside gene matches: 0.